This T cell receptor (beta chain) was recorded in a study of TIL therapy for anti-PD-1-resistant metastatic lung cancer. Across the study: Patients then received nivolumab; progressors got lymphodepletion, TIL and IL-2. Median tumor PD-L1 proportion score was roughly 5.9%.

V lost 2 bases and J lost 7, with 15 bases in between. CDR3 length: 16 amino acids. Germline V gives CDR1 MNHNS, CDR2 SASEGT. The time point was: pre-treatment sample, taken before nivolumab and TIL therapy. Sequencing used immunoSEQ v3. Using immunoSEQ multiplex PCR, the repertoire was profiled, and TCRdb retains in-frame clones only, with some absent. Here the sample spans 15,000 to 20,000 clones, around 82% being singletons. This specimen was blood, taken at baseline. The sequence was obtained from a person between 25 and 80 years old with non-small cell lung cancer. The chain couples TRBV6-1 to TRBJ1-6; possibly TRBD1 for D (5 bases). The CDR3 region has the DNA TGTGCCAGCAGTGAAACCCCGACAGCCGTAAATTCACCCCTCCACTTT. It specifies CASSETPTAVNSPLHF.